The text below deals with one T cell receptor beta chain. V dropped 3 bases and J dropped 4 bases, with 14 bases sitting between them. Per germline, CDR1 SGHDT and CDR2 YYEEEE. The CDR3 is 14 amino acids. Use of 60 Vbeta and 13 Jbeta primers characterized the PCR. This table comes from immunoSEQ multiplex PCR, and its TCRdb copy is limited to in-frame clones, with some not included. This table holds 100,000 or so clones, about four fifths found once. This specimen comes from a study of cytomegalovirus exposure and HLA in healthy donors. The chain joins TRBV5-6 to TRBJ2-7; D possibly corresponds to TRBD2 (5 bases). Material for sequencing was PBMCs. The clonotype was recovered from a man younger than 45 in good health and CMV-seropositive. The CDR3: CASSWNGREYEQYF. The CDR3 DNA follows: TGTGCCAGCAGCTGGAACGGACGGGAATACGAGCAGTACTTC.